This T cell receptor (beta chain) is from a study of blood T cell repertoires in COVID-19. Clones were sequenced by immunoSEQ multiplex PCR, and TCRdb holds only the in-frame ones, with some missing. The data contain 250,000 or so clones, around four fifths of them singletons. Looked up from germline, CDR1 is MDHEN and CDR2 is SYDVKM. The CDR3 totals 15 residues. V was clipped by 2 bases and J by 2 bases, with 7 bases between them. Specimen: peripheral blood. The chain links TRBV28 to TRBJ2-6; the D gene is possibly TRBD2 (5 bases). The TCR originated in a woman in her 70s with acute or convalescent COVID-19. CDR3 amino acids: CASSLARAGANVLTF. CDR3 nucleotides: TGTGCCAGCAGTTTAGCGAGGGCTGGGGCCAACGTCCTGACTTTC.